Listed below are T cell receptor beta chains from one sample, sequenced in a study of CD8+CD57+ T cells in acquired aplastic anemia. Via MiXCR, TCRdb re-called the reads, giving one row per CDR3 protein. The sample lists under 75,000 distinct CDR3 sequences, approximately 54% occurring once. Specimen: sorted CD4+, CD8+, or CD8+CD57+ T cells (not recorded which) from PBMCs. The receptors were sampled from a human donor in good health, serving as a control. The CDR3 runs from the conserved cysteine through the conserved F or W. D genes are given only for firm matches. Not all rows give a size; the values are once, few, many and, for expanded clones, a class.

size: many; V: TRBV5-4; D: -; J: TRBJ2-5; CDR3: CASSLSVGETQYF; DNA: TGTGCCAGCAGCCTGTCGGTGGGGGAGACCCAGTACTTC
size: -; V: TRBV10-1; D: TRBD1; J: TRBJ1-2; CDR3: CASSRDRVYGYTF; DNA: TGCGCCAGCAGTCGCGACAGGGTCTATGGCTACACCTTC
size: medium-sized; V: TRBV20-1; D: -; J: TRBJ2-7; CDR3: CSAREGPYEQYF; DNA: TGCAGTGCTAGAGAAGGACCTTACGAGCAGTACTTC
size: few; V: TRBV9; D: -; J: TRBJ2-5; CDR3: CASSAPEETQYF; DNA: TGTGCCAGCAGCGCCCCGGAAGAGACCCAGTACTTC
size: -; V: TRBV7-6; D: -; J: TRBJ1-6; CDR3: CASSVGSDSPLHF; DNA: TGTGCCAGCAGCGTAGGTAGTGATTCACCCCTCCACTTT
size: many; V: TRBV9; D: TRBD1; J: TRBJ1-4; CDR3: CASSVFAGQGVEKLFF; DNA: TGTGCCAGCAGCGTTTTTGCGGGGCAGGGGGTGGAAAAACTGTTTTTT
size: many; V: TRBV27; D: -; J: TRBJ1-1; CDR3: CASSLFQGNTEAFF; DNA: TGTGCCAGCAGTTTATTCCAGGGAAACACTGAAGCTTTCTTT
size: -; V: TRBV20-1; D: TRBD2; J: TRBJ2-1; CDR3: CSASGLAGKEQFF; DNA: TGCAGTGCTTCGGGACTAGCGGGTAAAGAGCAGTTCTTC
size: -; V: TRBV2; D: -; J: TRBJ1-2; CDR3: CASSDPRTELYGYTF; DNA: TGTGCCAGCAGTGACCCTCGGACGGAACTATATGGCTACACCTTC
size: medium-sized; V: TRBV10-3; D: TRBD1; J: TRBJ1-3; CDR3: CAIRTYRGRGNTIYF; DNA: TGTGCCATCAGGACCTACAGGGGTCGCGGAAACACCATATATTTT
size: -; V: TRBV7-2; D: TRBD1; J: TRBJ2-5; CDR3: CASAGQGQETQYF; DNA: TGTGCCAGCGCCGGACAGGGACAAGAGACCCAGTACTTC
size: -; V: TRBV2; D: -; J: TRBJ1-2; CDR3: CASSPPGTGAIDTF; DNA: TGTGCCAGCAGTCCCCCTGGGACGGGAGCGATAGACACCTTC
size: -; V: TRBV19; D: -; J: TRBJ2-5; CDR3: CASSTQGWQETQYF; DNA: TGTGCCAGTTCCACCCAGGGTTGGCAAGAGACCCAGTACTTC
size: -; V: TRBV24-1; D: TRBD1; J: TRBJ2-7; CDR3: CATSERQGFGYEQYF; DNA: TGTGCCACCAGTGAGCGACAGGGTTTCGGCTACGAGCAGTACTTC
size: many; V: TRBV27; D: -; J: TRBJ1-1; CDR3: CASSPSGGGRTEAFF; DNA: TGTGCCAGCAGTCCCTCTGGGGGCGGGCGTACTGAAGCTTTCTTT
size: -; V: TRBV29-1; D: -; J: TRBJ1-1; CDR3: CSVGTFSDTEAFF; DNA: TGCAGCGTTGGGACGTTTTCAGACACTGAAGCTTTCTTT
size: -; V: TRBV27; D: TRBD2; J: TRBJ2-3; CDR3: CASSSGGWTSGITDTQYF; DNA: TGTGCCAGCAGTTCTGGAGGCTGGACTAGCGGGATCACAGATACGCAGTATTTT
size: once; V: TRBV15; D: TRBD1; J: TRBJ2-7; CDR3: CATSSGRDSNYEQYF; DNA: TGTGCCACCAGCAGCGGCCGGGACAGCAACTACGAGCAGTACTTC
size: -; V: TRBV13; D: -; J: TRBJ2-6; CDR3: CASRAGGLSGANVLTF; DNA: TGTGCCAGCAGGGCCGGGGGGCTATCTGGGGCCAACGTCCTGACTTTC
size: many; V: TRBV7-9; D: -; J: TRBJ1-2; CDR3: CASSLVRGSPYGYTF; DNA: TGTGCCAGCAGCTTAGTCAGGGGATCTCCCTATGGCTACACCTTC
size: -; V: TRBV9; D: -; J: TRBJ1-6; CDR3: CASSGGTQILHF; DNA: TGTGCCAGCAGCGGCGGGACCCAAATCCTCCACTTT
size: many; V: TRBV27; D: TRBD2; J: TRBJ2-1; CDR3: CASSLLLAGYNEQFF; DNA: TGTGCCAGCAGTTTATTACTAGCGGGATACAATGAGCAGTTCTTC
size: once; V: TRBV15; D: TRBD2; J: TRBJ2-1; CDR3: CATSGPGLAGLFEQFF; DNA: TGTGCCACCAGCGGTCCGGGACTAGCGGGACTATTTGAGCAGTTCTTC
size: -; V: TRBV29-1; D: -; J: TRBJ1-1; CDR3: CSVAAPSAGTEAFF; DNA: TGCAGCGTTGCGGCCCCTTCGGCCGGGACTGAAGCTTTCTTT
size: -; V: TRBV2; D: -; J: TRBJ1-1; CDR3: CASSLTDREAFF; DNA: TGTGCCAGCAGCCTCACGGACAGAGAAGCTTTCTTT
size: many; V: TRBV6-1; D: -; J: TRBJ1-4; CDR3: CASSEAAGSNEKLFF; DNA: TGTGCCAGCAGTGAAGCAGCGGGGAGTAATGAAAAACTGTTTTTT
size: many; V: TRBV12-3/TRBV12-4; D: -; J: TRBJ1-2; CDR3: CASSRTVFRDYTF; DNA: TGTGCCAGCAGTAGGACAGTTTTTAGAGACTACACCTTC
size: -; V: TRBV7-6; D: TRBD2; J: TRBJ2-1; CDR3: CASSSGLAGEQFF; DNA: TGTGCCAGCAGCTCGGGACTAGCGGGGGAGCAGTTCTTC
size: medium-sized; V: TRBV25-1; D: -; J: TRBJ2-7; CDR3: CASSESYVPYEQYF; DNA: TGTGCCAGCAGTGAAAGTTACGTACCCTACGAGCAGTACTTC
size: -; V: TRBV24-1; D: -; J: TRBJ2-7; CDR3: CATSDIQGEQYF; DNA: TGTGCCACCAGTGATATCCAGGGCGAGCAGTACTTC
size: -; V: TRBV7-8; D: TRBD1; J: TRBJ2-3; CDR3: CASSWGQGEDTQYF; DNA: TGTGCCAGCAGCTGGGGACAGGGGGAAGATACGCAGTATTTT
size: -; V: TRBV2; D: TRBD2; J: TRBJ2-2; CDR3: CASSVTSGNTGELFF; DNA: TGTGCCAGCAGTGTGACTAGCGGTAACACCGGGGAGCTGTTTTTT
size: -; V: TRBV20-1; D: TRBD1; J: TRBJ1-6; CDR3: CSARETGFSNSPLHF; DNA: TGCAGTGCTAGGGAGACAGGGTTTAGTAATTCACCCCTCCACTTT
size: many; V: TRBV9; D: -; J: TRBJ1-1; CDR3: CASSVWASGTEAFF; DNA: TGTGCCAGCAGCGTTTGGGCCTCGGGGACTGAAGCTTTCTTT
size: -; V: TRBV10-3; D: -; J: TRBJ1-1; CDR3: CAISAVSAEAFF; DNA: TGTGCCATCAGTGCGGTTAGCGCTGAAGCTTTCTTT
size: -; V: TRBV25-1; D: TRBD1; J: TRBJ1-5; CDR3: CASSGRTGAFNQPQHF; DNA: TGTGCCAGCAGTGGACGGACAGGGGCCTTCAATCAGCCCCAGCATTTT
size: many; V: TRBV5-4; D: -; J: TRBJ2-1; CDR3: CASNSAPYNEQFF; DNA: TGTGCCAGCAACTCCGCCCCCTACAATGAGCAGTTCTTC
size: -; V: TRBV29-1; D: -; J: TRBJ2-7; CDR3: CSVELREDEQYF; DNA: TGCAGCGTTGAGTTAAGGGAAGACGAGCAGTACTTC
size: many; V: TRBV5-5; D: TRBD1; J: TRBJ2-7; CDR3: CASSFRQGNYEQYF; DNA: TGTGCCAGCAGCTTTAGACAGGGGAACTACGAGCAGTACTTC
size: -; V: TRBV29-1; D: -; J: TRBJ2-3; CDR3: CSVLTDTQYF; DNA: TGCAGCGTCCTCACAGATACGCAGTATTTT
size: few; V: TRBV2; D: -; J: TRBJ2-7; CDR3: CASSELQGDEQYF; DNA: TGTGCCAGCAGTGAACTACAGGGAGACGAGCAGTACTTC
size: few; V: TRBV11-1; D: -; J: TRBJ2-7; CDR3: CASSPPPAWDGGMEQYF; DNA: TGTGCCAGCAGCCCCCCACCTGCCTGGGACGGAGGCATGGAGCAGTACTTC
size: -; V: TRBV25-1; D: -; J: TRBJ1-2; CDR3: CASRGNSHGYTF; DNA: TGTGCCAGCAGGGGAAACTCTCATGGCTACACCTTC
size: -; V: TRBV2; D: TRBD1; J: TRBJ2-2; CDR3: CASRDRANYSGELFF; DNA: TGTGCCAGCAGGGACAGGGCTAACTACTCAGGGGAGCTGTTCTTT
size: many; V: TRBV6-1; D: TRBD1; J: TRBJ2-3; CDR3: CASSELPGQDTDTQYF; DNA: TGTGCCAGCAGTGAACTTCCGGGACAGGACACAGATACGCAGTATTTT
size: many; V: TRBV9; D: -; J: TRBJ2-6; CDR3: CASSAPLSSGANVLTF; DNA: TGTGCCAGCAGCGCCCCCCTGAGCTCTGGCGCCAACGTCCTGACTTTC
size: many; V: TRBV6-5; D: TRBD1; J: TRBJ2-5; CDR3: CASSPGTEETQYF; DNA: TGTGCCAGCAGTCCCGGGACAGAAGAGACCCAGTACTTC
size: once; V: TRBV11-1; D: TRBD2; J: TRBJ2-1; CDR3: CASSGVAGGHNEQFF; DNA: TGTGCCAGCAGCGGGGTAGCGGGAGGTCACAATGAGCAGTTCTTC